The rows below give T cell receptor beta chains drawn from one sample of a study of blood T cell repertoires in COVID-19. Method: immunoSEQ multiplex PCR; TCRdb's copy keeps in-frame clones and lacks some. The data hold 87,000 or so clones, with around 83% observed a single time. Material: peripheral blood. The receptors shown here come from a woman aged 70-85 years with acute or convalescent COVID-19. The CDR3 runs from the conserved cysteine through the conserved F or W. A D gene is named only where the DNA matches it firmly. Rows may omit the clone size; those that give it use once, few, many or a size class.

J: TRBJ1-4; V: TRBV19; size: NA; D: NA; CDR3: CASRSPGDSRNEKLFF; DNA: TGTGCCAGTAGGAGCCCGGGGGACTCCAGAAATGAAAAACTGTTTTTT
J: TRBJ1-1; V: TRBV28; size: few; D: TRBD1; CDR3: CASSDRVIDTEAFF; DNA: TGTGCCAGCAGTGACAGGGTTATTGACACTGAAGCTTTCTTT
J: TRBJ2-2; V: TRBV11-2; size: NA; D: TRBD2; CDR3: CASSLLAGDSGELFF; DNA: TGTGCCAGCAGCCTATTAGCGGGGGACTCCGGGGAGCTGTTTTTT
J: TRBJ2-1; V: TRBV7-2; size: NA; D: TRBD2; CDR3: CASSLGRGGYEQFF; DNA: TGTGCCAGCAGCTTAGGTCGGGGGGGATATGAGCAGTTCTTC
J: TRBJ1-2; V: TRBV5-1; size: NA; D: TRBD1; CDR3: CASSFTGQTYGYTF; DNA: TGCGCCAGCAGCTTTACGGGACAGACCTATGGCTACACCTTC
J: TRBJ1-3; V: TRBV5-6; size: NA; D: TRBD1; CDR3: CASSFFRDRGSGNTIYF; DNA: TGTGCCAGCAGCTTTTTCCGGGACAGGGGGTCTGGAAACACCATATATTTT
J: TRBJ2-1; V: TRBV7-2; size: NA; D: NA; CDR3: CASSPQGGGEQFF; DNA: TGTGCCAGCAGCCCCCAGGGCGGCGGTGAGCAGTTCTTC
J: TRBJ2-1; V: TRBV6-4; size: NA; D: TRBD1; CDR3: CASSDRQGDEQFF; DNA: TGTGCCAGCAGTGACAGGCAGGGGGATGAGCAGTTCTTC
J: TRBJ1-5; V: TRBV7-4; size: NA; D: NA; CDR3: CASTLAGAGNQPQHF; DNA: TGTGCCAGCACCCTGGCGGGGGCAGGCAATCAGCCCCAGCATTTT
J: TRBJ2-1; V: TRBV2; size: NA; D: TRBD2; CDR3: CASRGISDIAGEQFF; DNA: TGTGCCAGCCGGGGAATATCAGACATAGCGGGGGAGCAGTTCTTC
J: TRBJ1-4; V: TRBV5-4; size: NA; D: TRBD1; CDR3: CASSPNTGVGEKLFF; DNA: TGTGCCAGCAGCCCTAATACAGGGGTTGGTGAAAAACTGTTTTTT
J: TRBJ1-6; V: TRBV5-4; size: NA; D: TRBD1; CDR3: CASSLDRGSSPLHF; DNA: TGTGCCAGCAGCTTGGACAGGGGAAGCTCACCCCTCCACTTT
J: TRBJ1-2; V: TRBV12-3/TRBV12-4; size: NA; D: NA; CDR3: CASSFGSSDGYTF; DNA: TGTGCCAGCAGTTTTGGGAGCTCGGATGGCTACACCTTC
J: TRBJ2-2; V: TRBV18; size: NA; D: NA; CDR3: CASSSQDYTGELFF; DNA: TGTGCCAGCTCAAGTCAGGACTATACCGGGGAGCTGTTTTTT
J: TRBJ1-2; V: TRBV12-5; size: few; D: NA; CDR3: CASGSEARGYTF; DNA: TGTGCTAGTGGTTCGGAGGCGCGGGGCTACACCTTC
J: TRBJ1-1; V: TRBV4-2; size: NA; D: NA; CDR3: CASGRDFDTEAFF; DNA: TGTGCCAGTGGCAGGGATTTTGACACTGAAGCTTTCTTT
J: TRBJ1-1; V: TRBV2; size: NA; D: NA; CDR3: CASSEGPTEAFF; DNA: TGTGCCAGCAGTGAAGGGCCCACTGAAGCTTTCTTT
J: TRBJ1-1; V: TRBV4-1; size: many; D: NA; CDR3: CASSQVLRSGEAFF; DNA: TGCGCCAGCAGCCAAGTCCTTCGGTCTGGGGAGGCTTTCTTT
J: TRBJ1-1; V: TRBV2; size: few; D: TRBD1; CDR3: CASNVGQGYRTEAFF; DNA: TGTGCCAGCAATGTGGGACAGGGATATCGCACTGAAGCTTTCTTT
J: TRBJ1-1; V: TRBV5-1; size: NA; D: TRBD1; CDR3: CASSPTGTGGLAFF; DNA: TGCGCCAGCAGCCCGACCGGGACAGGCGGGCTGGCTTTCTTT
J: TRBJ1-1; V: TRBV5-1; size: once; D: NA; CDR3: CASRSGGMNTEAFF; DNA: TGCGCCAGCAGAAGCGGGGGAATGAACACTGAAGCTTTCTTT
J: TRBJ1-1; V: TRBV2; size: NA; D: NA; CDR3: CASSPSRVTEAFF; DNA: TGTGCCAGCAGTCCCAGTCGGGTCACTGAAGCTTTCTTT
J: TRBJ2-5; V: TRBV7-6; size: NA; D: TRBD1; CDR3: CASSSSPFGTGEFQETQYF; DNA: TGTGCCAGCAGCTCTTCCCCGTTCGGGACAGGTGAATTCCAAGAGACCCAGTACTTC
J: TRBJ2-5; V: TRBV27; size: once; D: TRBD2; CDR3: CASMPRLAGGQETQYF; DNA: TGTGCCAGCATGCCCAGACTAGCGGGGGGTCAAGAGACCCAGTACTTC
J: TRBJ2-6; V: TRBV15; size: NA; D: NA; CDR3: CATSSAASSLGANVLTF; DNA: TGTGCCACCAGCAGTGCCGCGTCGTCTTTGGGGGCCAACGTCCTGACTTTC
J: TRBJ2-5; V: TRBV11-3; size: NA; D: TRBD1; CDR3: CASSSGGRGSQETQYF; DNA: TGTGCCAGCAGCTCTGGGGGCAGGGGGTCCCAAGAGACCCAGTACTTC
J: TRBJ1-2; V: TRBV18; size: NA; D: NA; CDR3: CASSPPYSYGGYTF; DNA: TGTGCCAGCTCACCACCGTACAGTTATGGAGGCTACACCTTC
J: TRBJ1-1; V: TRBV5-1; size: few; D: NA; CDR3: CASSLGGGETEAFF; DNA: TGCGCCAGCAGCCTGGGGGGAGGTGAAACTGAAGCTTTCTTT
J: TRBJ2-3; V: TRBV2; size: once; D: NA; CDR3: CASSEAWEDTQYF; DNA: TGTGCCAGCAGTGAAGCGTGGGAGGATACGCAGTATTTT
J: TRBJ1-1; V: TRBV7-9; size: NA; D: NA; CDR3: CASSLGGPSQTEAFF; DNA: TGTGCCAGCAGCTTAGGAGGGCCATCTCAGACTGAAGCTTTCTTT
J: TRBJ1-4; V: TRBV2; size: NA; D: NA; CDR3: CASIREKLFF; DNA: TGTGCCAGCATCCGGGAAAAACTGTTTTTT
J: TRBJ2-2; V: TRBV6-5; size: NA; D: NA; CDR3: CASSLITGELFF; DNA: TGTGCCAGCAGTTTAATAACCGGGGAGCTGTTTTTT
J: TRBJ1-3; V: TRBV6-5; size: NA; D: TRBD1; CDR3: CASSSGDSRGNTIYF; DNA: TGTGCCAGCAGTTCCGGGGACAGCAGGGGAAACACCATATATTTT
J: TRBJ2-2; V: TRBV2; size: NA; D: TRBD1; CDR3: CASSTTPGQGNTGELFF; DNA: TGTGCCAGCAGTACAACACCGGGACAGGGGAACACCGGGGAGCTGTTTTTT
J: TRBJ2-1; V: TRBV4-1; size: NA; D: TRBD2; CDR3: CASSSYLSAGVHNEQFF; DNA: TGCGCCAGCAGCTCCTACTTGTCCGCGGGGGTCCACAATGAGCAGTTCTTC
J: TRBJ1-1; V: TRBV6-5; size: NA; D: NA; CDR3: CASSLMEGTEAFF; DNA: TGTGCCAGCAGTCTCATGGAGGGCACTGAAGCTTTCTTT
J: TRBJ2-4; V: TRBV30; size: NA; D: TRBD1; CDR3: CAWSRQGVGNIQYF; DNA: TGTGCCTGGAGCCGACAGGGGGTGGGGAACATTCAGTACTTC
J: TRBJ1-2; V: TRBV5-8; size: NA; D: TRBD1; CDR3: CASSSGDRANYGYTF; DNA: TGTGCCAGCAGCTCAGGGGACAGGGCTAACTATGGCTACACCTTC
J: TRBJ1-2; V: TRBV18; size: NA; D: NA; CDR3: CASSRLGGSNLNYGYTF; DNA: TGTGCCAGCTCCCGGTTAGGGGGAAGCAACCTTAACTATGGCTACACCTTC
J: TRBJ1-3; V: TRBV11-2; size: NA; D: NA; CDR3: CASSSLQTGNTIYF; DNA: TGTGCCAGCAGCTCCCTCCAGACTGGAAACACCATATATTTT
J: TRBJ2-5; V: TRBV3-1/TRBV3-2; size: NA; D: TRBD2; CDR3: CASSQDRGGGAETQYF; DNA: TGTGCCAGCAGCCAAGATAGGGGCGGGGGGGCCGAGACCCAGTACTTC
J: TRBJ1-6; V: TRBV19; size: NA; D: TRBD1; CDR3: CASSDTGGPWGNSPLHF; DNA: TGTGCCAGTAGCGATACAGGGGGCCCCTGGGGTAATTCACCCCTCCACTTT
J: TRBJ2-1; V: TRBV19; size: many; D: TRBD1; CDR3: CASSSPRTTGFDNEQFF; DNA: TGTGCCAGTAGCAGTCCCCGGACGACAGGGTTTGACAATGAGCAGTTCTTC
J: TRBJ1-4; V: TRBV2; size: NA; D: TRBD1; CDR3: CASSGRQGKWSNEKLFF; DNA: TGTGCCAGCAGTGGACGACAGGGGAAGTGGAGTAATGAAAAACTGTTTTTT
J: TRBJ1-3; V: TRBV5-5; size: NA; D: TRBD1; CDR3: CASSDYRGRTGNTIYF; DNA: TGTGCCAGCAGCGACTACAGGGGAAGGACTGGAAACACCATATATTTT